A selection of T cell receptor beta chains follows, all from one sample in a study of blood T cells in healthy people across ages. TCRdb analysed the 5' RACE reads with MiXCR anew, one entry per CDR3 protein. This sample has some 890,000 distinct CDR3 sequences, with about 28% found just once. These same data were also listed under a study on T cells of mothers and their children.

Sequenced: blood. These receptors all come from a woman aged 40 to 49 in good health. The CDR3 runs from the conserved cysteine through the conserved F or W. A D gene is named only where the DNA matches it firmly. Clone size is given for some rows only: seen once, a few or many times, or a class if the clone is expanded.

j_call	d_call	v_call	clone_size	cdr3_aa	cdr3_nt
TRBJ1-1	NA	TRBV30	NA	CAWWIGQIPTEAFF	TGTGCCTGGTGGATAGGCCAGATCCCTACTGAAGCTTTCTTT
TRBJ1-2	NA	TRBV18	once	CASSPGLEPYGYTF	TGTGCCAGCTCACCGGGGCTAGAGCCCTATGGCTACACCTTC
TRBJ2-7	TRBD1	TRBV28	NA	CASRIGTGPCEQYF	TGTGCCAGCAGAATTGGGACAGGGCCCTGCGAGCAGTACTTC
TRBJ2-7	TRBD2	TRBV7-9	NA	CASSANFGGVDF	TGTGCCAGCAGCGCAAACTTTGGGGGGGTGGACTTC
TRBJ1-1	TRBD1	TRBV7-2	few	CASRASGGKAEAFF	TGTGCCAGCAGGGCATCAGGGGGCAAGGCTGAAGCTTTCTTT
TRBJ1-2	NA	TRBV15	NA	CATSSRARRGGYTF	TGTGCCACCAGCAGCCGGGCCAGACGGGGTGGCTACACCTTC
TRBJ2-7	NA	TRBV12-3/TRBV12-4	few	CASRSGGRSYEQYF	TGTGCCAGCAGGTCGGGGGGCCGCTCCTACGAGCAGTACTTC
TRBJ1-3	NA	TRBV29-1	NA	CSVFGGSGNTIYF	TGCAGCGTTTTCGGGGGTTCTGGAAACACCATATATTTT
TRBJ1-2	NA	TRBV11-2	few	CASSLGSGFVYTF	TGTGCCAGCAGCTTAGGGTCGGGCTTCGTCTACACCTTC
TRBJ2-3	TRBD1	TRBV20-1	many	CSARRTGFTDTQYF	TGCAGTGCTAGAAGGACAGGGTTTACAGATACGCAGTATTTT
TRBJ2-1	TRBD2	TRBV27	NA	CASREGLAGLLYNEQFF	TGTGCCAGCAGAGAAGGACTAGCGGGGTTACTCTACAATGAGCAGTTCTTC
TRBJ2-7	NA	TRBV7-2	NA	CAGSLGAGTSYEQYF	TGTGCCGGCAGCTTAGGCGCAGGGACCTCCTACGAGCAGTACTTC
TRBJ1-1	NA	TRBV7-8	few	CASSLASRTMNTEAFF	TGTGCCAGCAGCTTAGCGAGCCGGACCATGAACACTGAAGCTTTCTTT
TRBJ2-7	TRBD1	TRBV5-1	many	CASSFGTGLTYEQYF	TGCGCCAGCAGCTTCGGGACAGGCCTTACCTACGAGCAGTACTTC
TRBJ1-1	NA	TRBV12-3/TRBV12-4	NA	CASTKDRNLNTEAFF	TGTGCCAGCACCAAGGACAGAAACCTGAACACTGAAGCTTTCTTT
TRBJ2-7	NA	TRBV6-1	NA	CASLTGYEQYF	TGTGCCAGTCTTACGGGGTACGAGCAGTACTTC
TRBJ2-1	NA	TRBV7-3	NA	CASSPRRNNEQFF	TGTGCCAGCAGCCCGCGACGGAACAATGAGCAGTTCTTC
TRBJ1-5	TRBD1	TRBV5-1	NA	CANSLLGIGGAQHF	TGCGCCAACAGCTTGCTAGGGATAGGGGGCGCCCAGCATTTT
TRBJ2-3	NA	TRBV6-2/TRBV6-3	many	CASSYSLSRVASYTQYF	TGTGCCAGCAGTTACTCTCTGAGTCGAGTAGCGTCATATACGCAGTATTTT
TRBJ2-3	TRBD2	TRBV12-3/TRBV12-4	many	CASSLGTRGEYF	TGTGCCAGCAGTTTAGGGACTAGGGGAGAGTATTTT
TRBJ1-2	TRBD1	TRBV29-1	few	CSAEGGTGSYGYTF	TGCAGCGCTGAAGGTGGGACAGGGTCCTATGGTTACACCTTC
TRBJ1-2	NA	TRBV5-1	NA	CASSRTAREGYGYTF	TGCGCCAGCAGCCGGACGGCCAGAGAGGGCTATGGCTACACCTTC
TRBJ2-7	NA	TRBV20-1	many	CSARAPGTQGYEQYF	TGCAGTGCTAGAGCCCCCGGGACCCAGGGCTACGAGCAGTACTTC
TRBJ2-2	NA	TRBV6-1	NA	CASSESGTGELFF	TGTGCTAGCAGTGAATCAGGCACCGGGGAGCTGTTTTTT
TRBJ1-2	NA	TRBV20-1	NA	CSGPPDGPNYGYTF	TGCAGTGGACCGCCGGACGGACCTAACTATGGCTACACCTTC
TRBJ2-7	TRBD1	TRBV12-3/TRBV12-4	many	CASSWTGGGFYEQYF	TGTGCCAGCAGTTGGACAGGGGGCGGTTTCTACGAGCAGTACTTC
TRBJ2-2	NA	TRBV10-3	NA	CAISGQGNTGELFF	TGTGCCATCAGTGGTCAGGGAAACACCGGGGAGCTGTTTTTT
TRBJ1-1	NA	TRBV20-1	NA	CSAGKNTEAFF	TGCAGTGCAGGAAAGAACACTGAAGCTTTCTTT
TRBJ2-7	NA	TRBV28	NA	CASSLLGGRVLYEQYF	TGTGCCAGCAGTTTATTGGGGGGCAGGGTCCTTTACGAGCAGTACTTC
TRBJ2-1	NA	TRBV7-2	NA	CASSPGSGLGFNEQFF	TGTGCCAGCAGCCCAGGAAGCGGGTTGGGTTTTAATGAGCAGTTCTTC
TRBJ2-3	TRBD2	TRBV5-1	NA	CASSSVEAGGLTQYF	TGCGCCAGCAGCTCCGTAGAAGCGGGGGGACTAACGCAGTATTTT
TRBJ1-1	NA	TRBV28	few	CASSLGGTGDTEAFF	TGTGCCAGCAGTTTAGGCGGGACTGGGGACACTGAAGCTTTCTTT
TRBJ1-4	TRBD1	TRBV12-3/TRBV12-4	NA	CASKGRQGAGEKLFF	TGTGCCAGCAAAGGAAGACAGGGGGCTGGTGAAAAACTGTTTTTT
TRBJ1-4	NA	TRBV7-9	many	CASSFGQGREKLFF	TGTGCCAGCAGCTTTGGGCAGGGGAGAGAAAAACTGTTTTTT
TRBJ2-3	TRBD2	TRBV19	few	CARAGGLLRPSTDTQYF	TGTGCCAGAGCGGGGGGACTCCTCAGGCCTAGCACAGATACGCAGTATTTT
TRBJ1-2	NA	TRBV27	few	CASSLSITGSVYGYTF	TGTGCCAGCAGTTTATCGATAACGGGGTCTGTCTATGGCTACACCTTC
TRBJ2-5	TRBD1	TRBV7-2	NA	CASRSGQGAFGETQYF	TGTGCCAGCAGATCCGGGCAGGGGGCCTTCGGAGAGACCCAGTACTTC
TRBJ1-5	NA	TRBV4-1	NA	CASSQVPAGRTPQHF	TGCGCCAGCAGCCAAGTTCCGGCAGGGAGAACGCCCCAGCATTTT
TRBJ1-2	NA	TRBV5-1	many	CASSLTQNYGYTF	TGCGCCAGCAGCTTGACCCAGAACTATGGCTACACCTTC
TRBJ1-1	NA	TRBV20-1	NA	CSAAGTSNTEAFF	TGCAGTGCGGCGGGGACCTCGAACACTGAAGCTTTCTTT
TRBJ2-5	TRBD1	TRBV11-2	NA	CASSLVDRGKTRYF	TGTGCCAGTAGCTTAGTTGACAGGGGGAAGACCCGGTACTTC
TRBJ1-5	NA	TRBV5-1	once	CASSLAGQFNQPQHF	TGCGCCAGCAGCTTGGCCGGGCAGTTTAATCAGCCCCAGCATTTT
TRBJ1-1	NA	TRBV9	few	CASTFSGDMNTEAFF	TGTGCCAGCACTTTCTCCGGAGACATGAACACTGAAGCTTTCTTT
TRBJ2-7	NA	TRBV3-1	many	CASSQAERGGYEQYF	TGTGCCAGCAGCCAAGCCGAGAGAGGGGGCTACGAGCAGTACTTC
TRBJ2-7	NA	TRBV21-1	NA	CASSKRAVHLTYEQYF	TGTGCCAGCAGCAAAAGAGCTGTACATCTAACCTACGAGCAGTACTTC
TRBJ2-7	TRBD2	TRBV27	many	CASSFSGAGEQYF	TGTGCCAGCAGTTTCAGCGGGGCAGGCGAGCAGTACTTC
TRBJ2-7	TRBD1	TRBV20-1	NA	CSARGGDRGARYYYEQYF	TGCAGTGCTAGAGGTGGGGACAGGGGGGCTAGGTACTACTACGAGCAGTACTTC
TRBJ1-1	TRBD1	TRBV12-3/TRBV12-4	NA	CASRDRGDTEAFF	TGTGCCAGCAGGGACAGGGGGGACACTGAAGCTTTCTTT
TRBJ2-1	NA	TRBV18	NA	CASSPPGTGEQFF	TGTGCCAGCTCACCGCCTGGGACTGGTGAGCAGTTCTTC
TRBJ2-7	TRBD1	TRBV20-1	few	CSAWDRSSYEQYF	TGCAGTGCTTGGGACAGGAGCTCCTACGAGCAGTACTTC
TRBJ2-5	NA	TRBV25-1	few	CASSRGFGQYF	TGTGCCAGCAGTCGGGGGTTCGGGCAGTACTTC
TRBJ1-5	TRBD1	TRBV28	few	CASSLWATGDNDQPQHF	TGTGCCAGCAGTTTATGGGCGACAGGGGACAATGATCAGCCCCAGCATTTT
TRBJ2-1	TRBD2	TRBV5-1	NA	CASTQVAGLADNEQFF	TGCGCCAGCACTCAAGTCGCGGGACTAGCGGATAATGAGCAGTTCTTC
TRBJ2-1	NA	TRBV7-3	many	CASSLDRHEQFF	TGTGCCAGCAGCTTAGATAGGCATGAGCAGTTCTTC
TRBJ2-1	NA	TRBV24-1	many	CATSNEGIGSNNEQFF	TGTGCCACCAGTAACGAGGGAATAGGGAGTAACAATGAGCAGTTCTTC
TRBJ2-4	NA	TRBV20-1	few	CSARQTGIAKNIQYF	TGCAGTGCTAGACAAACAGGAATAGCCAAAAACATTCAGTACTTC
TRBJ2-7	TRBD1	TRBV7-2	NA	CASSERGQGVHEQYF	TGTGCCAGCAGCGAACGAGGACAGGGGGTCCACGAGCAGTACTTC
TRBJ1-1	NA	TRBV9	NA	CASSVGGLMNTEAFF	TGTGCCAGCAGCGTAGGAGGGCTGATGAACACTGAAGCTTTCTTT
TRBJ1-1	NA	TRBV20-1	few	CSARNIMGSIHAEAFF	TGCAGTGCTAGGAATATTATGGGATCCATTCATGCTGAAGCTTTCTTT
TRBJ2-1	NA	TRBV3-1	NA	CASSQGAGTKYNEQFF	TGTGCCAGCAGCCAAGGGGCCGGGACCAAGTACAATGAGCAGTTCTTC